The 16 T cell receptor beta chains presented below share a single source sample, sequenced in a study of technical replicates of blood from a handful of donors. Repertoires were generated with immunoSEQ multiplex PCR, while TCRdb's copy carries only in-frame clones and drops some. The sample holds about 90,000 clones, approximately 94% seen once. Sequences were obtained from T cells isolated from PBMCs. Receptors originate from a human donor in good health.

The rearrangement joins TRBV18 to TRBJ2-5, with D unresolved. Trimming took off 5 bases at V and 3 bases at J, with 4 bases between the two ends. The germline CDR1 and CDR2 sequences are KGHSH and LQKENI. CDR3 size: 11 residues. CDR3 nucleotide sequence: TGTGCCAGCTCAACGGAAGAGACCCAGTACTTC. As protein: CASSTEETQYF. Full variable domain (outside the CDR3, taken from reference TRBV18 and TRBJ2-5): NAGVMQNPRHLVRRRGQEARLRCSPMKGHSHVYWYRQLPEEGLKFMVYLQKENIIDESGMPKERFSAEFPKEGPSILRIQQVVRGDSAAYFCASSTEETQYFGPGTRLLVL.

The chain joins TRBV19 to TRBJ1-5, with TRBD1 identical over 8 bases. The ends lost 5 bases at V and 6 bases at J; junction bases unmatched: 3. This CDR3 has 13 residues. Per the germline V gene, CDR1 is LNHDA and CDR2 is SQIVND (reference sequence). The CDR3 is CASSGTGGQPQHF. The CDR3, as DNA: TGTGCCAGTAGTGGGACAGGAGGTCAGCCCCAGCATTTT.

The V call is TRBV6-5, the J call TRBJ2-2; tentatively, D is TRBD1 (7 bases). The CDR3 loop spans 13 amino acids. In germline, CDR1 is MNHEY, CDR2 SVGAGI. Trimming stripped 7 bases from V and 8 bases from J, with 14 bases between. Here the CDR3 reads CASTQGGRGELFF. The CDR3 DNA reads as TGTGCCAGCACCCAGGGGGGTCGGGGGGAGCTGTTTTTT.

CDR3 residues: CASTKAWAQADTQYF. The CDR3 region has the DNA TGTGCCAGCACAAAGGCGTGGGCCCAGGCAGATACGCAGTATTTT. The chain joins TRBV28 to TRBJ2-3; the D is unclear. Germline CDR1 MDHEN, CDR2 SYDVKM. V dropped 7 bases and J dropped 4 bases, with 18 bases sitting between them. The CDR3 length is 15 residues.

This chain connects TRBV4-2 to TRBJ2-7; D is possibly TRBD1 (5 bases). Looked up from germline, CDR1 is LGHNA and CDR2 is YNFKEQ. The V gene lost 5 bases and the J gene lost 3 bases, with 17 bases spanning the gap. This CDR3 has 15 residues. In DNA form, the CDR3 reads TGTGCCAGCAGCTCAAGGGAAGGGGTTGACTACGAGCAGTACTTC. Translated: CASSSREGVDYEQYF.

The sample holds one count of this clone. The chain joins TRBV7-9 to TRBJ2-1; TRBD2 matches at 8 bases. V shed 4 bases, J shed 5 bases, and the junction held 10 bases outside the gene matches. CDR3 length: 16 residues. The germline V gene has CDR1 SEHNR and CDR2 FQNEAQ (reference sequence). The CDR3 protein is CASSWGGLAGDNEQFF. In nucleotides, the CDR3 is TGTGCCAGCAGCTGGGGTGGCCTAGCGGGCGACAATGAGCAGTTCTTC.

This chain joins TRBV2 and TRBJ2-1, with D perhaps matching TRBD1 (5 bases). Deletions cut 7 bases from V and 9 bases from J, with 19 bases between. The CDR3 is 14 residues long. Germline assignment: CDR1 SNHLY and CDR2 FYNNEI. CDR3 bases: TGTGCCAGCAAAAGGACATTAATGTCCGGTGAGCAGTTCTTC. This sequence encodes CASKRTLMSGEQFF.

The chain is built from TRBV7-2 and TRBJ1-4, with 7 bases identical to TRBD1. CDR3 length equals 16 residues. Germline CDR1 reads SGHTA; CDR2 reads FQGNSA. The V gene end was trimmed by 5 bases and the J gene end by 8 bases; junction bases not matched to a gene: 14. DNA of the CDR3: TGTGCCAGCAGCCCAAACAGGGGTGGATTGGGGGAAAAACTGTTTTTT. This codes for CASSPNRGGLGEKLFF. The full variable domain, rest sourced from reference TRBV7-2 and TRBJ1-4, is GAGVSQSPSNKVTEKGKDVELRCDPISGHTALYWYRQSLGQGLEFLIYFQGNSAPDKSGLPSDRFSAERTGGSVSTLTIQRTQQEDSAVYLCASSPNRGGLGEKLFFGSGTQLSVL.

This chain joins TRBV2 and TRBJ2-2; D gene uncertain. CDR3 length equals 11 residues. The germline CDR1 and CDR2 sequences are SNHLY and FYNNEI. V lost 5 bases to trimming and J lost 4 bases, with 2 bases between them. This CDR3 reads CASSLTGELFF. The CDR3, as DNA: TGTGCCAGCAGTCTCACCGGGGAGCTGTTTTTT.

The chain has TRBV5-6 and TRBJ1-6, with 9 bases fitting TRBD1. The trim removed 4 bases at V and 9 bases at J, leaving 2 bases unmatched. The germline V gene encodes CDR1 SGHDT and CDR2 YYEEEE. The CDR3 extends over 13 amino acids. The CDR3 region has the DNA TGTGCCAGCAGCGGGACAGGGACTTCACCCCTCCACTTT. This gives the protein CASSGTGTSPLHF.

To note about this clone: In the same sample, other DNA sequences code for this CDR3. V gene TRBV2 combines with J gene TRBJ1-1; a weak D match, TRBD1 (5 bases). From germline, CDR1 is SNHLY and CDR2 FYNNEI. This CDR3 region has 16 residues. With 2 bases removed from V and 3 bases from J, the gap between germline ends came to 16 bases. The CDR3 loop is CASSESGVGSDTEAFF. The CDR3, as DNA: TGTGCCAGCAGTGAATCGGGGGTGGGCTCGGACACTGAAGCTTTCTTT.

The gene calls are TRBV19 and TRBJ2-3; a weak D match, TRBD2 (7 bases). CDR3 size: 16 residues. Trimming pared 4 bases from V and 2 bases from J, leaving 16 bases between. The germline gives CDR1 LNHDA, CDR2 SQIVND (reference sequence). As DNA, the CDR3 is TGTGCCAGTAGTAACGAGGCGGGGGCATTCACAGATACGCAGTATTTT. This sequence encodes CASSNEAGAFTDTQYF.

CDR3 region: CASSLRRTGGEEAFF. The CDR3 DNA is TGCGCCAGCAGCCTGCGTCGGACAGGGGGCGAGGAAGCTTTCTTT. The chain carries TRBV5-1 and TRBJ1-1; 11 nucleotides line up with TRBD1. Trimming took 4 bases from V and 8 from J; bases not matched to a gene: 10. The CDR3 length is 15 residues. The germline CDR1 and CDR2 sequences are SGHRS and YFSETQ.

The V call is TRBV7-9, the J call TRBJ1-6; 8 nucleotides match TRBD1. CDR3 length equals 15 residues. Germline CDR1 SEHNR, CDR2 FQNEAQ (reference sequence). The V gene end was trimmed by 5 bases and the J gene end by 4 bases; junction bases not matched to a gene: 4. The CDR3 DNA sequence: TGTGCCAGCAGCGCACGACAGGGGTATAATTCACCCCTCCACTTT. Protein sequence: CASSARQGYNSPLHF.

This sequence joins TRBV29-1 and TRBJ2-1, with 9 positions matching TRBD1. Germline loops: CDR1 SQVTM, CDR2 ANQGSEA. Unmatched junction bases numbered 5, after V lost 7 bases and J lost 1 base. This CDR3 is built from 14 residues. CDR3 region: CSAQQGASYNEQFF. The CDR3 bases are TGCAGCGCTCAACAGGGGGCATCCTACAATGAGCAGTTCTTC.

Regarding this clone: Other DNA sequences in this sample translate to the same CDR3. The chain combines TRBV4-1 with TRBJ1-2; 8 nucleotides agree with TRBD1. The CDR3 consists of 16 residues. The germline CDR1 and CDR2 sequences are MGHRA and YSYEKL. J gave up 2 bases and V 0 bases, and 5 bases lay outside the gene matches. CDR3 amino acids: CASSQETGVENYGYTF. The CDR3 DNA reads as TGCGCCAGCAGCCAAGAGACAGGGGTGGAGAACTATGGCTACACCTTC.